These 25 T cell receptor beta chains originate from one sample sequenced in a study of blood T cells in healthy people across ages. Through a sample-barcoded 5' primer and a J-beta primer mix, a second PCR was run for 7 to 11 cycles. TCRdb fed the 5' RACE reads into MiXCR, producing one record per CDR3 protein. This sample has hundreds of thousands of distinct CDR3 sequences, with 35% to 50% found just once. The sequenced sample consisted of blood. The receptors were gathered from a man older than 75 in good health.

The chain employs TRBV5-1 and TRBJ2-7; no firm D call. With 3 bases removed from V and 5 bases from J, the gap between germline ends came to 6 bases. Germline assignment: CDR1 SGHRS and CDR2 YFSETQ. This CDR3 is built from 11 residues. CDR3 amino acids: CASSSADEQYF. In DNA, the CDR3 is TGCGCCAGCAGCTCGGCGGACGAGCAGTACTTC.

This clonotype came up a few times. J is TRBJ2-5 and V is TRBV28; 7 nucleotides agree with TRBD1. After removal of 4 bases from V and 4 bases from J, the junction contained 3 bases not matched to a gene. There are 13 residues in the CDR3. The V gene's germline CDR1 is MDHEN and CDR2 SYDVKM. The CDR3 sequence is CASSSTGAETQYF. CDR3 bases: TGTGCCAGCAGTTCCACAGGGGCAGAGACCCAGTACTTC.

This clonotype was counted at least ten times. The CDR3 bases are TGCGCCAGCAGCTTGGCCTTGGACAGGCTAAACACCGGGGAGCTGTTTTTT. The encoded protein is CASSLALDRLNTGELFF. This chain joins TRBV5-1 and TRBJ2-2; TRBD1 aligns across 7 bases. The CDR3 spans 17 residues. Germline assignment: CDR1 SGHRS and CDR2 YFSETQ. V dropped 0 bases and J dropped 2; count of bases not matched to a gene: 7.

With regard to this clonotype: The junction departs from the called germline gene at one end, perhaps through a read error. The chain couples TRBV4-3 to TRBJ2-3; maybe TRBD2 (9 bases). The length of the CDR3 is 19 residues. CDR1 and CDR2 (germline): LGHNA, YSLEER. CDR3: CASSQDRQGTSSSTATQYF. The CDR3 nucleotides are TGCGCCAGCAGCCAAGATAGACAGGGGACTAGCAGTAGCACAGCTACGCAGTATTTT.

The chain joins TRBV14 to TRBJ1-6; tentatively, D is TRBD1 (5 bases). The germline V gene encodes CDR1 SGHDN and CDR2 FVKESK. This CDR3 has 17 residues. Between the trimmed V and J ends, which lost 2 bases and 7 bases, there was a span of 18 bases. The CDR3 DNA reads TGTGCCAGCAGCCAAAAGTCCGGGACTTTCGGGAATTCACCCCTCCACTTT. Translating gives CASSQKSGTFGNSPLHF.

J is TRBJ2-5 and V is TRBV10-3; no clear D gene. With the DNA end fitting TRBJ2-1 better, the J assignment may be wrong. The V gene's germline CDR1 is ENHRY and CDR2 SYGVKD. This CDR3 contains 13 residues. The CDR3 region has the DNA TGTGCCATCAGGGGCGACGCACAAGAGACCCAGTTCTTC. Translation: CAIRGDAQETQFF.

This clonotype was observed once. The chain uses TRBV2 and TRBJ2-7, with a weak D call TRBD1 (5 bases). The length of the CDR3 is 14 residues. Germline CDR1 and CDR2: SNHLY and FYNNEI. V was pared by 3 bases and J by 0 bases, with 9 bases between. CDR3 DNA sequence: TGTGCCAGCAGTGATGCAGGGAACTCCTACGAGCAGTACTTC. This encodes CASSDAGNSYEQYF.

The rearrangement uses TRBV7-2 and TRBJ2-1; D might be TRBD2 (6 bases). Trimming removed 5 bases at V and 5 bases at J, with 16 bases between. The CDR3 sequence is 15 residues long. Germline CDR1 is SGHTA and CDR2 is FQGNSA. The CDR3 loop reads CASSMGGSGHNEQFF. The CDR3, as DNA: TGTGCCAGCAGCATGGGGGGTAGCGGTCACAATGAGCAGTTCTTC.

This clonotype appeared a few times. This chain joins TRBV4-3 and TRBJ2-3; maybe TRBD1 (6 bases). The length of the CDR3 is 15 residues. Trimming took 2 bases from V and 4 from J, leaving 13 bases between them. Germline CDR1 and CDR2: LGHNA and YSLEER. This CDR3 reads CASSQLPDRSDTQYF. Written as DNA, the CDR3 is TGCGCCAGCAGCCAACTTCCGGACAGATCAGATACGCAGTATTTT.

The chain carries TRBV7-2 and TRBJ2-6, with a weak D call TRBD1 (8 bases). CDR1 and CDR2 from the germline V gene are SGHTA and FQGNSA. This CDR3 contains 19 residues. Trimming left V 4 bases short and J 0 bases short, with 19 bases between. The CDR3 region is CASSSTYRGGYSGANVLTF. The CDR3 DNA follows: TGTGCCAGCAGCTCAACCTACAGGGGGGGCTACTCTGGGGCCAACGTCCTGACTTTC.

The chain uses TRBV5-1 and TRBJ1-3, with 7 bases lining up with TRBD1. Germline V gene data show CDR1 as SGHRS and CDR2 as YFSETQ. This CDR3 has 16 amino acids. The ends lost 4 bases at V and 0 bases at J; junction bases unmatched: 7. CDR3 bases: TGCGCCAGCAGCCTAACGACAGGGCCCTCTGGAAACACCATATATTTT. Protein: CASSLTTGPSGNTIYF.

This clonotype was observed at least ten times. The rearrangement links TRBV29-1 to TRBJ2-5, with D possibly being TRBD1 (5 bases). V lost 4 bases and J 3 bases, leaving 9 bases between the germline ends. Germline V gene lookup returns CDR1 SQVTM and CDR2 ANQGSEA. The CDR3 length is 12 residues. Written as DNA, the CDR3 is TGCAGCGTTGCAGGGATCGAAGAGACCCAGTACTTC. This sequence encodes CSVAGIEETQYF.

This clonotype was recorded at least ten times. The chain recombines TRBV12-3 or TRBV12-4 with TRBJ2-7, with D possibly TRBD2 on 6 matching bases. V was shortened by 5 bases and J by 2 bases, with 16 bases between the two germline ends. CDR3 length: 15 amino acids. The CDR3 bases are TGTGCCAGCAGTCGGGGAGGTCAGGCGACCTACGAGCAGTACTTC. Its translation is CASSRGGQATYEQYF.

This chain's CDR3 is CASSSGLRATYEQYF. In nucleotides, the CDR3 is TGTGCCAGCAGTTCAGGTCTCCGGGCCACCTACGAGCAGTACTTC. V gene TRBV6-2 or TRBV6-3 combines with J gene TRBJ2-7; D unclear. Trimming shortened V by 4 bases and J by 2 bases, and 15 bases separated the two germline ends. Germline V gene data show CDR1 as MNHEY and CDR2 as SVGEGT. This CDR3 is built from 15 residues.

On this clonotype itself: One junction end disagrees with the germline gene, perhaps due to a read error. The chain uses TRBV10-2 and TRBJ2-1; 10 positions match TRBD2. This CDR3 spans 15 amino acids. Germline V gene sequence: CDR1 WSHSY, CDR2 SAAADI. CDR3 DNA: TGCACCAGCAGCCCTCTAGCGGGAGTCGACAATGAGCAGTTCTTC. Translated: CTSSPLAGVDNEQFF.

The rearrangement uses TRBV6-5 and TRBJ2-4, with D possibly matching TRBD2 (6 bases). Trimming cost V 5 bases and J 7 bases, with 15 bases left between them. CDR1 is MNHEY and CDR2 is SVGAGI in the germline V gene. The CDR3 runs 14 residues. The DNA of the CDR3 is TGTGCCAGCAGTCTATTGGAGGAGGGGAACATTCAGTACTTC. Translated: CASSLLEEGNIQYF.

In this sample, this clonotype turned up once. This rearrangement joins TRBV20-1 to TRBJ2-5, with D maybe TRBD2 (6 bases). V lost 6 bases and J lost 5, with 13 bases in between. The CDR3 loop spans 12 amino acids. CDR1 is DFQATT and CDR2 is SNEGSKA in the germline V gene (reference sequence). In DNA, the CDR3 is TGCAGTGCAGGAGGGGCTGTTGAGACCCAGTACTTC. This encodes CSAGGAVETQYF.

This clonotype was found many times. The rearrangement joins TRBV4-3 to TRBJ2-5; D is unresolved. Germline V gene lookup returns CDR1 LGHNA and CDR2 YSLEER. With 0 bases removed from V and 5 bases from J, the gap between germline ends came to 13 bases. This CDR3 contains 15 residues. CDR3 amino acids: CASSQETSRVETQYF. Here the CDR3 DNA reads TGCGCCAGCAGCCAAGAGACTTCCCGAGTCGAGACCCAGTACTTC.

The V gene is TRBV20-1, the J gene TRBJ1-1; D may be TRBD1 (6 bases). Germline V gene sequence: CDR1 DFQATT, CDR2 SNEGSKA (reference sequence). The CDR3 sequence is 12 residues long. Trimming took 6 bases from V and 1 from J, leaving 9 bases between them. This CDR3 reads CSANRENTEAFF. The CDR3 nucleotides read TGCAGTGCCAACAGGGAGAACACTGAAGCTTTCTTT.

This clonotype was seen a single time. The DNA for the CDR3 is TGTGCCAGCAGTGAAGGACAGGGCACTGAAGCTTTCTTT. Amino acid sequence: CASSEGQGTEAFF. V is TRBV6-2 or TRBV6-3 and J is TRBJ1-1; 8 bases map to TRBD1. From germline, CDR1 is MNHEY and CDR2 SVGEGT. With V trimmed by 5 bases and J by 4 bases, 3 bases remained unmatched. CDR3 length: 13 residues.

This chain links TRBV7-2 with TRBJ2-2, with TRBD2 matching over 10 bases. V shed 4 bases and J 1 base; nucleotides not matched to a gene: 9. Per the germline V gene, CDR1 is SGHTA and CDR2 is FQGNSA. CDR3 length equals 18 residues. CDR3 protein: CASSSTPASGRNTGELFF. DNA for the CDR3: TGTGCCAGCAGCTCCACGCCTGCTAGCGGGAGGAACACCGGGGAGCTGTTTTTT.

This sequence joins TRBV20-1 and TRBJ2-5; TRBD1 or TRBD2 may be the D gene (5 bases each). In germline, CDR1 is DFQATT, CDR2 SNEGSKA (reference sequence). This CDR3 comprises 14 residues. The V end was cut by 2 bases, the J end by 7 bases, with 17 bases between. CDR3 region: CSARPRSLRGTQYF. The DNA for the CDR3 is TGCAGTGCTAGACCCCGGTCGTTGAGGGGGACCCAGTACTTC.

This clonotype has only one observation. The rearrangement joins TRBV27 to TRBJ1-2; D possibly corresponds to TRBD1 (5 bases). The length of the CDR3 is 14 residues. V was trimmed by 5 bases and J by 6 bases, leaving 16 bases between them. Germline CDR1 and CDR2: MNHEY and SMNVEV (reference sequence). CDR3 DNA sequence: TGTGCCAGCAGTGTGAGGAGGGGAGGAGATGGCTACACCTTC. This codes for CASSVRRGGDGYTF.

Concerning this clonotype: This may stem from a read error, because a much larger clone lies one nucleotide away. This sequence joins TRBV6-1 and TRBJ2-2, with 7 positions matching TRBD2. CDR1 and CDR2 from the germline V gene are MNHNS and SASEGT. The CDR3 has 12 residues. The CDR3 region has the DNA TGTGCCAGCACTCTAGCGGACGGGGAGCCGTTTTTT. This translates into CASTLADGEPFF.

This chain uses TRBV6-2 or TRBV6-3 with TRBJ1-2; D may be TRBD1 (5 bases). The germline V gene has CDR1 MNHEY and CDR2 SVGEGT. Trimming took 5 bases from V and 7 from J, leaving 14 bases between them. CDR3 length equals 13 residues. CDR3 region: CASSDRGIGGYTF. As DNA, the CDR3 is TGTGCCAGCAGTGACCGGGGGATCGGTGGCTACACCTTC.